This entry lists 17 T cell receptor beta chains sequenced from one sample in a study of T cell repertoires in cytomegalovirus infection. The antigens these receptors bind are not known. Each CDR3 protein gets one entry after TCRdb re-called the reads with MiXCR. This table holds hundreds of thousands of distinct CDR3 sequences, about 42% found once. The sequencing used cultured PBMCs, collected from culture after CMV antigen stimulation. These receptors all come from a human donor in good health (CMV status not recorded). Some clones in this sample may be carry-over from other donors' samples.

For the CDR3, the DNA is TGTGCCAGCTCACCAAGGGGGGCCGGGCCGGACAATGAGCAGTTCTTC. Translation gives CASSPRGAGPDNEQFF. The chain joins TRBV18 to TRBJ2-1; D may correspond to TRBD1 or TRBD2 (6 bases each). The CDR3 runs 16 residues. With 2 bases removed from V and 5 bases from J, the gap between germline ends came to 16 bases. CDR1 and CDR2 from the germline V gene are KGHSH and LQKENI.

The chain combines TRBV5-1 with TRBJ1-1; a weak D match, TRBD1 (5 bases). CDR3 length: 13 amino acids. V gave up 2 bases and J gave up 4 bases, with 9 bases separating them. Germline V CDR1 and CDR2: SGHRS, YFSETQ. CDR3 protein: CASSFGTPTEAFF. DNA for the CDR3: TGCGCCAGCAGCTTTGGGACGCCCACTGAAGCTTTCTTT.

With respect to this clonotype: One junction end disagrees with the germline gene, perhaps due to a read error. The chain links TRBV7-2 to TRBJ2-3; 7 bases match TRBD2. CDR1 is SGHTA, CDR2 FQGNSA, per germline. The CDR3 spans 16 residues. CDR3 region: CACSLFLAEPTDTQYF. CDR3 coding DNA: TGTGCCTGCAGCTTATTCCTAGCGGAACCCACAGATACGCAGTATTTT.

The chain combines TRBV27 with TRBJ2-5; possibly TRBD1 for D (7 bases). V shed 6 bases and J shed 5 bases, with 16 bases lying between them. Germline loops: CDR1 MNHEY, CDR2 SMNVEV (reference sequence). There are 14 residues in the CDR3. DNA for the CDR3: TGTGCCAGCAGGTGGCAGGGGGGTTCGGAGACCCAGTACTTC. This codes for CASRWQGGSETQYF.

CDR3 nucleotide sequence: TGTGCCAGTTTGGCGGGGGCGTGGAGGCCCCAGCATTTT. Translation: CASLAGAWRPQHF. The chain is built from TRBV19 and TRBJ1-5; D is possibly TRBD1 (6 bases). The CDR3 is 13 amino acids. Trimming left V 8 bases short and J 9 bases short, with 17 bases between. Germline assignment: CDR1 LNHDA and CDR2 SQIVND (reference sequence).

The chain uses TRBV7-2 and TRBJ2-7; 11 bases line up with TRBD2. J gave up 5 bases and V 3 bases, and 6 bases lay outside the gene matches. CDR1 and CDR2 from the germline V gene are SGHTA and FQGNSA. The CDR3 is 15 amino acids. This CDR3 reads CASSLASGRTNEQYF. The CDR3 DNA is TGTGCCAGCAGCTTGGCTAGCGGGAGGACTAACGAGCAGTACTTC. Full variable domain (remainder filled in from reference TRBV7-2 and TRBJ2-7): GAGVSQSPSNKVTEKGKDVELRCDPISGHTALYWYRQSLGQGLEFLIYFQGNSAPDKSGLPSDRFSAERTGGSVSTLTIQRTQQEDSAVYLCASSLASGRTNEQYFGPGTRLTVT.

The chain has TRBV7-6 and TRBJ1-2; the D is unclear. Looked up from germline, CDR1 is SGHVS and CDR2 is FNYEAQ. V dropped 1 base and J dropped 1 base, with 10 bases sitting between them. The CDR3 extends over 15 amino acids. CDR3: CASSLGAAYNYGYTF. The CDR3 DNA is TGTGCCAGCAGCTTAGGGGCAGCTTATAACTATGGCTACACCTTC.

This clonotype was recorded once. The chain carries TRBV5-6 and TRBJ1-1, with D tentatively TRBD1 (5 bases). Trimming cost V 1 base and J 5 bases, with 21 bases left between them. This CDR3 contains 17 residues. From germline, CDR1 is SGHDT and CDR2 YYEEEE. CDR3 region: CASSLLQDIPPPTEAFF. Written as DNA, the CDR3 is TGTGCCAGCAGCTTGCTACAGGACATCCCCCCACCGACTGAAGCTTTCTTT. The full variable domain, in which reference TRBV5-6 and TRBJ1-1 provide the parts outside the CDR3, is DAGVTQSPTHLIKTRGQQVTLRCSPKSGHDTVSWYQQALGQGPQFIFQYYEEEERQRGNFPDRFSGHQFPNYSSELNVNALLLGDSALYLCASSLLQDIPPPTEAFFGQGTRLTVV.

This chain's CDR3 is CASSSPDRGETQYF. Written as DNA, the CDR3 is TGTGCCAGCAGTTCCCCGGACAGGGGAGAGACCCAGTACTTC. The chain recombines TRBV6-6 with TRBJ2-5; TRBD1 agrees at 9 bases. CDR1 MNHNY and CDR2 SVGAGI come from the germline V gene (reference sequence). The CDR3 runs 14 residues. J gave up 4 bases and V 4 bases, and 4 bases lay outside the gene matches.

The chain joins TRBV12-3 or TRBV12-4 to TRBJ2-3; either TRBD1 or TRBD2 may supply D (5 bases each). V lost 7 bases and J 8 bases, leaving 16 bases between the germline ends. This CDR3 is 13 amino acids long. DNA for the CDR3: TGTGCCAGCACCCTGGAGGTGAGGGGTACGCAGTATTTT. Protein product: CASTLEVRGTQYF.

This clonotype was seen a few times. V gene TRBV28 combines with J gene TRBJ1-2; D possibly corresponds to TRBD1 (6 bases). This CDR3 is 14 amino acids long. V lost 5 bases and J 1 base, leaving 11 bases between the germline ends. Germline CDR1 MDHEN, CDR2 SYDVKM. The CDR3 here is CASSIGQFNYGYTF. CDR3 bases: TGTGCCAGCAGTATCGGACAGTTTAACTATGGCTACACCTTC.

The CDR3 spells CASSGRQYSDTQYF. CDR3 DNA: TGTGCCAGCAGCGGCAGACAGTATTCAGATACGCAGTATTTT. This sequence joins TRBV7-2 and TRBJ2-3; possibly TRBD1 for D (5 bases). The germline V and J ends were trimmed by 5 bases and 4 bases, with 13 bases remaining between them. Germline loops: CDR1 SGHTA, CDR2 FQGNSA. This CDR3 has 14 amino acids.

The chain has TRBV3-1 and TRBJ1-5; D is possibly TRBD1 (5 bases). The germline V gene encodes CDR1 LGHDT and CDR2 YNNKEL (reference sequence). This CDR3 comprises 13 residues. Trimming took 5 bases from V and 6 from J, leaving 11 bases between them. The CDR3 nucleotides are TGTGCCAGCAGCGCATGGGGGGTTCAGCCCCAGCATTTT. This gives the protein CASSAWGVQPQHF.

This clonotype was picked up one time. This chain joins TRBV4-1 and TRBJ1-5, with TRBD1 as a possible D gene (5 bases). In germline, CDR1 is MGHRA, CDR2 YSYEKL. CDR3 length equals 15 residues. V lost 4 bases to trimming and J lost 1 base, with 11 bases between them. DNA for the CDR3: TGCGCCAGCAGCCCCCGGGGGAGAAGCAATCAGCCCCAGCATTTT. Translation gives CASSPRGRSNQPQHF.

CDR3 sequence: CASRHPPTDTQYF. As DNA, the CDR3 is TGTGCCAGCAGGCATCCCCCTACAGATACGCAGTATTTT. The rearrangement uses TRBV6-5 and TRBJ2-3; D remains ambiguous. Per germline, CDR1 MNHEY and CDR2 SVGAGI. Trimming removed 6 bases at V and 3 bases at J, with 10 bases between. The CDR3 loop spans 13 amino acids.

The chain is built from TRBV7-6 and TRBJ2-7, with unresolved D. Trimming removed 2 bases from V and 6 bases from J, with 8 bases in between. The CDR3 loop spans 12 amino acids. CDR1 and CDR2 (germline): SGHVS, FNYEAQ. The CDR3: CASSLTPREQYF. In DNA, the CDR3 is TGTGCCAGCAGCTTAACCCCCCGCGAGCAGTACTTC.

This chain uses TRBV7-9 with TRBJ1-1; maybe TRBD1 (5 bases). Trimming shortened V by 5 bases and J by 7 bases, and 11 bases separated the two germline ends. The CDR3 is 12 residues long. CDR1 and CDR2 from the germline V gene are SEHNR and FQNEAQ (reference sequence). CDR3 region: CASSPRTYEAFF. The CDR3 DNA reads TGTGCCAGCAGCCCTCGGACATATGAAGCTTTCTTT.